These 5 T cell receptor beta chains share one sample of origin, sequenced in a study of human T cells and chemical hapten exposure. TCRdb reanalysed the RACE reads using MiXCR and keeps one entry per CDR3 protein. In the table there are about 50,000 distinct CDR3 sequences, around 4.5% of which are singletons. The time point denotes: healthy volunteer bleed at 2 weeks. Unfractionated whole blood yielded total RNA. Sample: whole blood. The receptor source for this set is a female donor in good health. Some clones in this sample may be carry-over from other donors' samples.

The sample holds a few counts of this clonotype. The CDR3 nucleotides read TGTGCCAGCTCGCTTGCAGGAGGAGGAGATCAGCCCCAGCATTTT. This sequence encodes CASSLAGGGDQPQHF. This sequence joins TRBV18 and TRBJ1-5; D not resolved. Germline V lookup: CDR1 KGHSH, CDR2 LQKENI. The CDR3 loop spans 15 amino acids. Trimming took 6 bases from V and 5 from J, leaving 17 bases between them. Variable domain in full (rest from reference TRBV18 and TRBJ1-5): NAGVMQNPRHLVRRRGQEARLRCSPMKGHSHVYWYRQLPEEGLKFMVYLQKENIIDESGMPKERFSAEFPKEGPSILRIQQVVRGDSAAYFCASSLAGGGDQPQHFGDGTRLSIL.

This clonotype was seen ten or more times. The chain employs TRBV20-1 and TRBJ1-4; D remains unclear. The CDR3 loop spans 12 amino acids. V shed 6 bases and J shed 8 bases, with 13 bases lying between them. In germline, CDR1 is DFQATT, CDR2 SNEGSKA (reference sequence). The CDR3 bases are TGCAGTGCCAGGCCTTTGGAGGAAAAACTGTTTTTT. Translating it yields CSARPLEEKLFF.

Comments on this clonotype: A junction end diverges from the germline sequence, so it may reflect a read error. This sequence joins TRBV20-1 and TRBJ1-2; D is unresolved. Germline V gene data show CDR1 as DFQATT and CDR2 as SNEGSKA (reference sequence). CDR3 length: 13 amino acids. The CDR3 sequence is CSATTPTNYGDTF. CDR3 sequence (DNA): TGCAGTGCGACGACACCCACTAACTATGGCGACACCTTC.

This clonotype has ten or more counts. CDR3: CASTPGHMNTEAFF. The CDR3 nucleotides read TGTGCCAGCACTCCGGGACATATGAACACTGAAGCTTTCTTT. The chain combines TRBV25-1 with TRBJ1-1; perhaps TRBD1 as D (6 bases). Trimming left V 7 bases short and J 0 bases short, with 12 bases between. This CDR3 is built from 14 residues. CDR1 is MGHDK, CDR2 SYGVNS, per germline.

This clonotype showed up many times. This chain joins TRBV28 and TRBJ2-3; D is tentatively TRBD1 or TRBD2 (6 bases each). The germline gives CDR1 MDHEN, CDR2 SYDVKM. The CDR3 loop spans 17 amino acids. Trimming left V 2 bases short and J 2 bases short, with 17 bases between. Here the CDR3 reads CASSLVWGASDTDTQYF. The CDR3 DNA sequence: TGTGCCAGCAGTTTAGTGTGGGGGGCCTCCGACACAGATACGCAGTATTTT. Full variable domain (remainder filled in from reference TRBV28 and TRBJ2-3): DVKVTQSSRYLVKRTGEKVFLECVQDMDHENMFWYRQDPGLGLRLIYFSYDVKMKEKGDIPEGYSVSREKKERFSLILESASTNQTSMYLCASSLVWGASDTDTQYFGPGTRLTVL.